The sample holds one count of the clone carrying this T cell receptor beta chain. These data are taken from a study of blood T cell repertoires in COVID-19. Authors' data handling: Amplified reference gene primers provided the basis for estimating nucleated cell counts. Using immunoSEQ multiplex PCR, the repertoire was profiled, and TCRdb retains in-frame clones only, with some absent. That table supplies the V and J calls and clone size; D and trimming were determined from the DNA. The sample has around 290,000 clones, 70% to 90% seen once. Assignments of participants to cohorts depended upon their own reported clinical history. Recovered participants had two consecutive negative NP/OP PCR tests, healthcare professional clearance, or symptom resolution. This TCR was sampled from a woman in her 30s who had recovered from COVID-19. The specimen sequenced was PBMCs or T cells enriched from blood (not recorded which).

DNA for the CDR3: TGTGCCAGCAGCCAATCGAGGGCCTCCTACCCTGGGGCCAACGTCCTGACTTTC. Translating it yields CASSQSRASYPGANVLTF. The rearrangement joins TRBV27 to TRBJ2-6; maybe TRBD2 (5 bases). The CDR3 is 18 amino acids. The germline V gene encodes CDR1 MNHEY and CDR2 SMNVEV (reference sequence). V lost 6 bases, J lost 2 bases, and 20 bases lay in between. The whole variable domain, remainder taken from reference TRBV27 and TRBJ2-6, is EAQVTQNPRYLITVTGKKLTVTCSQNMNHEYMSWYRQDPGLGLRQIYYSMNVEVTDKGDVPEGYKVSRKEKRNFPLILESPSPNQTSLYFCASSQSRASYPGANVLTFGAGSRLTVL.